Sequencing of this TCR beta chain was carried out in a study of blood T cell repertoires in COVID-19. Study-wide context: Acute and convalescent COVID-19 samples came from the United States, Italy and Spain. Sample material is recorded as cDNA or gDNA derived from T cells, B-cell-depleted T cells, or PBMCs.

Authors' processing steps: From reference gene primer amplification, estimates of nucleated cell counts were derived. Produced via immunoSEQ multiplex PCR; TCRdb's table is partial and in-frame only. The V and J calls and the clone size are those of that table, but D and trimming were determined from the DNA. The data contain roughly 190,000 clones, about 80% of them singletons. With 7 bases clipped from V and 6 bases from J, the junction kept 10 bases outside the gene matches. The CDR3 totals 13 residues. The V gene's germline CDR1 is SQVTM and CDR2 ANQGSEA. This clonotype was obtained from a human donor with acute or convalescent COVID-19. The donor label of this sample is uncertain. Specimen: peripheral blood. The genes are TRBV29-1 and TRBJ2-3; 7 bases are a match to TRBD1. DNA of the CDR3: TGCAGCGCCGCCCAGGGGGTCACGGATACGCAGTATTTT. Translation: CSAAQGVTDTQYF.